The 18 T cell receptor beta chains listed next were all sequenced from one sample in a study of CD8+CD57+ T cells in acquired aplastic anemia. Using genomic DNA as the template, TCR beta VDJ and CDR3 profiling was carried out. One entry per CDR3 protein results from TCRdb running MiXCR on the reads. The sample has roughly 180,000 distinct CDR3 sequences; around 65% are singletons. The source material was sorted CD4+, CD8+, or CD8+CD57+ T cells (not recorded which) from PBMCs. These receptors all come from a human donor with severe aplastic anemia or a healthy control (not recorded which).

About this clonotype itself: Germline and junction disagree at one end, which may indicate a read error. This rearrangement joins TRBV29-1 to TRBJ2-1; 15 bases line up with TRBD2. CDR1 is SQVTM and CDR2 is ANQGSEA in the germline V gene. CDR3 size: 15 residues. CDR3 sequence (DNA): TGCAGCGCGGGGACTAGCGGGGGGCCAGGGAGGGAGCAGTTTTTC. This gives the protein CSAGTSGGPGREQFF.

The chain recombines TRBV7-2 with TRBJ2-7; D unresolved. Trimming removed 0 bases at V and 4 bases at J, with 7 bases between. This CDR3 is 13 amino acids long. CDR1 and CDR2 from the germline V gene are SGHTA and FQGNSA. CDR3 sequence (DNA): TGTGCCAGCAGCTTAGCTCCTGGTTACGAGCAGTACTTC. Residues: CASSLAPGYEQYF.

CDR3 amino acids: CASNRDQARHEQYF. For the CDR3, the DNA is TGTGCCAGCAACCGGGATCAGGCCAGGCACGAGCAGTACTTC. The chain joins TRBV12-3 or TRBV12-4 to TRBJ2-7, with a tentative D call TRBD2 (5 bases). The V and J ends lost 7 bases and 5 bases respectively, with 18 bases between them. The CDR3 is 14 amino acids.

This clonotype was observed a handful of times. A read error may account for a junction end that differs from germline. The V call is TRBV12-3 or TRBV12-4, the J call TRBJ2-1, with TRBD2 matching over 12 bases. The CDR3 runs 16 residues. In nucleotides, the CDR3 is TGTGCCAGCAGTGCCACTAGCGGGGGGCCCTACAATGAGCAGCTCTTC. This sequence encodes CASSATSGGPYNEQLF.

This clonotype was picked up many times. The chain joins TRBV4-1 to TRBJ1-1; D is unclear. The germline V gene has CDR1 MGHRA and CDR2 YSYEKL. Deletions cut 0 bases from V and 5 bases from J, with 13 bases between. CDR3 length: 15 residues. The CDR3 is CASSQEGSGWTEAFF. The CDR3 DNA reads TGCGCCAGCAGCCAAGAAGGTTCAGGTTGGACTGAAGCTTTCTTT.

The chain links TRBV7-9 to TRBJ1-1; no reliable D call. Germline V gives CDR1 SEHNR, CDR2 FQNEAQ (reference sequence). Trimming stripped 5 bases from V and 11 bases from J, with 18 bases between. This CDR3 contains 13 residues. Here the CDR3 reads CASSPSSGGSAFF. CDR3 nucleotide sequence: TGTGCCAGCAGCCCCTCGTCAGGAGGTTCGGCTTTCTTT. Using reference TRBV7-9 and TRBJ1-1 for the parts outside the CDR3, the full variable domain is DTGVSQNPRHKITKRGQNVTFRCDPISEHNRLYWYRQTLGQGPEFLTYFQNEAQLEKSRLLSDRFSAERPKGSFSTLEIQRTEQGDSAMYLCASSPSSGGSAFFGQGTRLTVV.

This clonotype was seen repeatedly, ten times or more. The V gene is TRBV12-3 or TRBV12-4, the J gene TRBJ2-7; D gene ambiguous. V was trimmed by 2 bases and J by 2 bases, leaving 10 bases between them. The CDR3 covers 14 residues. Here the CDR3 reads CASSLYKLPYEQYF. The CDR3 DNA is TGTGCCAGCAGTTTATACAAGCTCCCCTACGAGCAGTACTTC.

This clonotype appeared a few times. The chain is built from TRBV2 and TRBJ1-2, with D uncertain. V lost 8 bases and J lost 4, with 26 bases in between. The CDR3 runs 17 residues. Germline V gives CDR1 SNHLY, CDR2 FYNNEI. Here the CDR3 reads CASSPRTAEELPYGYTF. CDR3 sequence (DNA): TGTGCCAGCTCACCGAGGACGGCGGAAGAACTCCCCTATGGCTACACCTTC.

V usage is TRBV11-2 and J usage is TRBJ2-7; D call uncertain. Germline values: CDR1 SGHAT, CDR2 FQNNGV. V lost 0 bases and J 2 bases, leaving 5 bases between the germline ends. There are 13 residues in the CDR3. CDR3 residues: CASSLDRPYEQYF. The CDR3 bases are TGTGCCAGCAGCTTAGATAGGCCCTACGAGCAGTACTTC.

V usage is TRBV20-1 and J usage is TRBJ2-1; D gene unclear. This CDR3 comprises 13 residues. The germline gives CDR1 DFQATT, CDR2 SNEGSKA (reference sequence). Trimming shortened V by 5 bases and J by 3 bases, and 11 bases separated the two germline ends. CDR3 in amino acids: CSAAVDRYNEQFF. CDR3 DNA sequence: TGCAGTGCTGCCGTGGATCGCTACAATGAGCAGTTCTTC.

This clonotype was detected a few times. V usage is TRBV7-6 and J usage is TRBJ2-1, with a weak D call TRBD2 (5 bases). CDR1 is SGHVS, CDR2 FNYEAQ, per germline. V shed 0 bases and J shed 3 bases, with 9 bases lying between them. This CDR3 is built from 15 residues. Here the CDR3 reads CASSLAGANYNEQFF. CDR3 sequence (DNA): TGTGCCAGCAGCTTAGCGGGAGCCAACTACAATGAGCAGTTCTTC.

The chain couples TRBV10-3 to TRBJ2-5, with D possibly matching TRBD1 (5 bases). V gave up 2 bases and J gave up 5 bases, with 6 bases separating them. The CDR3 loop spans 12 amino acids. Germline V gene sequence: CDR1 ENHRY, CDR2 SYGVKD. The CDR3 sequence is CAISEAGETQYF. The CDR3 coding sequence is TGTGCCATCAGTGAGGCAGGGGAGACCCAGTACTTC.

This clonotype was counted once. V gene TRBV7-8 combines with J gene TRBJ2-5; D is tentatively TRBD1 or TRBD2 (5 bases each). CDR1 is SGHVS and CDR2 is FQNEAQ in the germline V gene. V lost 5 bases, J lost 5 bases, and 12 bases lay in between. The CDR3 has 13 amino acids. The CDR3 region is CASSRGVAETQYF. In DNA form, the CDR3 reads TGTGCCAGCAGCCGAGGGGTCGCGGAGACCCAGTACTTC.

On this clonotype: At one of its ends the junction is not consistent with the germline gene, which may arise from a read error. The rearrangement links TRBV19 to TRBJ2-7, with 8 bases fitting TRBD2. Germline CDR1 reads LNHDA; CDR2 reads SQIVND (reference sequence). CDR3 length equals 13 residues. This chain's CDR3 is CSSSTGLGNEQYF. CDR3 DNA sequence: TGTTCCAGTAGTACGGGACTAGGAAACGAGCAGTACTTC.

The rearrangement joins TRBV10-2 to TRBJ2-7, with D perhaps matching TRBD2 (6 bases). This CDR3 has 16 residues. V was shortened by 1 base and J by 5 bases, with 18 bases between the two germline ends. Germline CDR1 WSHSY, CDR2 SAAADI. This CDR3 reads CASSEYPAGTPDEQYF. Written as DNA, the CDR3 is TGCGCCAGCAGTGAGTACCCGGCAGGGACTCCTGACGAGCAGTACTTC.

The chain links TRBV15 to TRBJ1-4, with D perhaps TRBD1 (6 bases). The V and J ends lost 5 bases and 7 bases respectively, with 17 bases between them. This CDR3 spans 15 amino acids. The germline gives CDR1 LNHNV, CDR2 YYDKDF (reference sequence). CDR3 region: CATSSRTVEGEKLFF. CDR3 DNA: TGTGCCACCAGCTCGCGGACAGTCGAAGGTGAAAAACTGTTTTTT.

The table lists this clonotype with many counts. This chain links TRBV2 with TRBJ1-1, with 7 bases fitting TRBD1. V trimming: 2 bases; J trimming: 3 bases; junction bases outside the gene matches: 12. Germline CDR1 reads SNHLY; CDR2 reads FYNNEI. The CDR3 is made up of 17 amino acids. Here the CDR3 reads CASSERLEGAGDTEAFF. CDR3 sequence (DNA): TGTGCCAGCAGTGAAAGGTTGGAGGGGGCTGGGGACACTGAAGCTTTCTTT.

This rearrangement joins TRBV7-9 to TRBJ2-2, with a weak D call TRBD1 (5 bases). Germline-derived CDR1 and CDR2 are SEHNR and FQNEAQ (reference sequence). The ends were cut back, 4 bases at V and 6 bases at J, with 9 bases in the middle. The CDR3 is 13 residues long. CDR3 sequence reads: CASSSAGSGELFF. As DNA, the CDR3 is TGTGCCAGCAGCTCCGCAGGGTCCGGGGAGCTGTTTTTT.